What follows are 3 T cell receptor beta chains derived from one specimen sequenced in a study of blood T cell repertoires in COVID-19. Profiling relied on immunoSEQ multiplex PCR, and the TCRdb table lists in-frame clones only, not all of them. The sample holds around 280,000 clones, approximately 86% seen once. Sample: peripheral blood. These receptors were obtained from a woman between 25 and 40 years old who had recovered from COVID-19.

This clone was recorded once. CDR3 DNA: TGTGCCAGCAGCCACGACAGGGGTTCTGCGGGGGCCAACGTCCTGACTTTC. Encoded protein: CASSHDRGSAGANVLTF. The rearrangement links TRBV7-2 to TRBJ2-6, with 8 bases identical to TRBD1. The V gene end was trimmed by 5 bases and the J gene end by 4 bases; junction bases not matched to a gene: 10. This CDR3 is built from 17 residues. Per germline, CDR1 SGHTA and CDR2 FQGNSA.

This clone occurred once. The V call is TRBV7-2, the J call TRBJ1-5; D perhaps matches TRBD1 (5 bases). Germline loops: CDR1 SGHTA, CDR2 FQGNSA. The CDR3 length is 13 residues. Trimming shortened V by 2 bases and J by 6 bases, and 8 bases separated the two germline ends. The CDR3 sequence is CASSLRGGQPQHF. CDR3 sequence (DNA): TGTGCCAGCAGCTTACGGGGGGGTCAGCCCCAGCATTTT.

This rearrangement joins TRBV5-4 to TRBJ2-2, with D perhaps TRBD2 (6 bases). With 5 bases removed from V and 10 bases from J, the gap between germline ends came to 18 bases. This CDR3 has 14 amino acids. The germline CDR1 and CDR2 sequences are SGHNT and YYREEE (reference sequence). The CDR3 DNA follows: TGTGCCAGCAGACCGCCGGGGGATGTGGAGGAGCTGTTTTTT. As protein: CASRPPGDVEELFF.